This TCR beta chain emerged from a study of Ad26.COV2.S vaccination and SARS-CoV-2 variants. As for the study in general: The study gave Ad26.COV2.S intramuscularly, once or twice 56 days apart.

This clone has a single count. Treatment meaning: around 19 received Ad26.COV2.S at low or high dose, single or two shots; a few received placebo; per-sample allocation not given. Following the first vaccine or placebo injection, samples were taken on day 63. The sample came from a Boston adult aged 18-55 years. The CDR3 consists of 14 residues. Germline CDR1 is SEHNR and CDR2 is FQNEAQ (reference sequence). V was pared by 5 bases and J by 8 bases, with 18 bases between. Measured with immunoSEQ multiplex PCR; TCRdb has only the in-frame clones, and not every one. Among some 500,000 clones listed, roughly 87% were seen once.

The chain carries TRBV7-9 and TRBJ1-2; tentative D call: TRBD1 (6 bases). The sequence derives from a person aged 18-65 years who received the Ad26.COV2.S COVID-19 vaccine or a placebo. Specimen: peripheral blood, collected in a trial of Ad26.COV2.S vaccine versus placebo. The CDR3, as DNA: TGTGCCAGCAGCCGGATAGGGGGGGCGCAAGGCTACACCTTC. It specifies CASSRIGGAQGYTF.